This T cell receptor (beta chain) was retrieved from a study of blood T cell repertoires in COVID-19. Turning to the study itself: COVID-19 samples, acute and convalescent, were from the United States, Italy and Spain. Sample material is recorded as cDNA or gDNA derived from T cells, B-cell-depleted T cells, or PBMCs.

In the original workflow: Amplification with reference gene primers provided the estimates of nucleated cell counts. TCRdb's table, derived via immunoSEQ multiplex PCR, lists solely in-frame clones and lacks some. That table gives V, J and clone size, and the DNA gave D and trimming. The sample records over 120,000 clones, about three quarters being singletons. CDR1 and CDR2 from the germline V gene are DFQATT and SNEGSKA (reference sequence). This CDR3 region has 14 residues. Germline trimming cut 6 bases from V and 2 bases from J; bases unmatched to any gene: 7. This sequence originates from a woman aged 80 or older with active or convalescent COVID-19. Sequencing was performed on peripheral blood. V usage is TRBV20-1 and J usage is TRBJ2-1; 7 bases are shared with TRBD1. This chain's CDR3 is CSASRGLTYNEQFF. CDR3 in DNA: TGCAGTGCGAGTAGGGGGCTGACCTACAATGAGCAGTTCTTC.